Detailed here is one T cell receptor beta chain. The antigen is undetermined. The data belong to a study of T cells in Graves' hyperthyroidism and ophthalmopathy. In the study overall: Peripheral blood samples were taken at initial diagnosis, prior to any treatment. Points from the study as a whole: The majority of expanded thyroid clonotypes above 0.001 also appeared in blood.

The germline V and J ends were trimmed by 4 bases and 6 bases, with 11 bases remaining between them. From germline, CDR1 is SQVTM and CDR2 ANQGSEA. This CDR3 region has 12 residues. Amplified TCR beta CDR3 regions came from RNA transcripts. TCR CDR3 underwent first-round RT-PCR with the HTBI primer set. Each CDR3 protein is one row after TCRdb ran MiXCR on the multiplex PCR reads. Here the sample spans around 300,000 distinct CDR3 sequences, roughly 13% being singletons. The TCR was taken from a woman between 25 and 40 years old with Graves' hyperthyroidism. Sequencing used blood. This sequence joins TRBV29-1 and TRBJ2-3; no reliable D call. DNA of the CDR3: TGCAGCGTTGGGCACATGGGGGATACGCAGTATTTT. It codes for CSVGHMGDTQYF.